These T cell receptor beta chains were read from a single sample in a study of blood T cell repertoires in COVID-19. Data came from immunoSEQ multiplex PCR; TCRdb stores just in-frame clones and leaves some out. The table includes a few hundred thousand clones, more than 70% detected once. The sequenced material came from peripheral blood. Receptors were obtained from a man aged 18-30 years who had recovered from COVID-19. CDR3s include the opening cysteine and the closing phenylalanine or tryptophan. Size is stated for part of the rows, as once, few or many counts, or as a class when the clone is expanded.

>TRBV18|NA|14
CASSPISVNTEAFF
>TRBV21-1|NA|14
CATFHFLTDDTQYF
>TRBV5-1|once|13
CASSRPGGDEQFF
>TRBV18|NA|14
CASSPGQSNTEAFF
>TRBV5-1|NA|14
CASRPGAVNTEAFF
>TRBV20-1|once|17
CSASSASGAGVGDTQYF
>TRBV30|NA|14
CAWRRLQGVYEQYF
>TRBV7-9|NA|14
CASSFKAGPGELFF
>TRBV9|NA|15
CASSALNQGSYGYTF
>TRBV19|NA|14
CASSISLTAYEQYF
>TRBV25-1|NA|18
CASRAPPQGWRFSGGYTF